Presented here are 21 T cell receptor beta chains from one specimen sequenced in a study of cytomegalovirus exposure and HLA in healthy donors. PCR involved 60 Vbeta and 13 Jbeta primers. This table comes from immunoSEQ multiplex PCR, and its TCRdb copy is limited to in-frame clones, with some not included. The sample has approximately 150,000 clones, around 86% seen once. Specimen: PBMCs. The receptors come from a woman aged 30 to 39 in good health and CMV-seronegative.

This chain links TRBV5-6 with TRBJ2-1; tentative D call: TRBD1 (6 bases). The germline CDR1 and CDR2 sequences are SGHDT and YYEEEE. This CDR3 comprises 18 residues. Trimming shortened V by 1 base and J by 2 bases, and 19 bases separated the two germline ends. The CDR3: CASSLFSGGQSPYNEQFF. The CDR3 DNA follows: TGTGCCAGCAGCTTGTTTAGTGGTGGACAGTCTCCCTACAATGAGCAGTTCTTC.

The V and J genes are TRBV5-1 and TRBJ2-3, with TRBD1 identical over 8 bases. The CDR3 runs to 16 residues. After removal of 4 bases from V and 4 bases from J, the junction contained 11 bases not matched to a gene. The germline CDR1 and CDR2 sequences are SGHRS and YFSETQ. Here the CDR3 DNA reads TGCGCCAGCAGCCTGGGCGGGACAGGAGGAGCAGATACGCAGTATTTT. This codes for CASSLGGTGGADTQYF.

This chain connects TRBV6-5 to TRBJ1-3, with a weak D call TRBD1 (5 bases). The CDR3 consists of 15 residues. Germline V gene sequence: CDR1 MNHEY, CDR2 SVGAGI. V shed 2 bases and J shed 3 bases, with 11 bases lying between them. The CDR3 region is CASSYLGGDGNTIYF. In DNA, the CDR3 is TGTGCCAGCAGTTACCTCGGGGGAGATGGAAACACCATATATTTT.

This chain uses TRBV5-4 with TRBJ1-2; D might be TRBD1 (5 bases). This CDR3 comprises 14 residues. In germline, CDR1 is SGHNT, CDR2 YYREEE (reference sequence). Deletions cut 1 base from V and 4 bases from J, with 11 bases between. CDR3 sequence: CASSLSRGSYGYTF. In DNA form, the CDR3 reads TGTGCCAGCAGCTTGTCGCGGGGGAGCTATGGCTACACCTTC. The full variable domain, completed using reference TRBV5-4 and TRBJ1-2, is ETGVTQSPTHLIKTRGQQVTLRCSSQSGHNTVSWYQQALGQGPQFIFQYYREEENGRGNFPPRFSGLQFPNYSSELNVNALELDDSALYLCASSLSRGSYGYTFGSGTRLTVV.

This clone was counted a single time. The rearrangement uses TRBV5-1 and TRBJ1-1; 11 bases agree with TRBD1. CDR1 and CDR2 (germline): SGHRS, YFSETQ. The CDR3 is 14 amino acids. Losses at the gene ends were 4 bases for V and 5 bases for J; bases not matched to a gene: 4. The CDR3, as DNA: TGCGCCAGCAGCGGGACAGGGGGGACGACTGAAGCTTTCTTT. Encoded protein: CASSGTGGTTEAFF. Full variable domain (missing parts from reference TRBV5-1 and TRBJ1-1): KAGVTQTPRYLIKTRGQQVTLSCSPISGHRSVSWYQQTPGQGLQFLFEYFSETQRNKGNFPGRFSGRQFSNSRSEMNVSTLELGDSALYLCASSGTGGTTEAFFGQGTRLTVV.

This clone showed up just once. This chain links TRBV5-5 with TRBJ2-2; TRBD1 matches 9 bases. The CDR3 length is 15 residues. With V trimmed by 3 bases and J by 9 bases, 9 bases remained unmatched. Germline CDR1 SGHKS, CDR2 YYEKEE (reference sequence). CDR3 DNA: TGTGCCAGCAGCTGGGACAGGGTTAGTGAAAGGGAGCTGTTTTTT. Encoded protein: CASSWDRVSERELFF.

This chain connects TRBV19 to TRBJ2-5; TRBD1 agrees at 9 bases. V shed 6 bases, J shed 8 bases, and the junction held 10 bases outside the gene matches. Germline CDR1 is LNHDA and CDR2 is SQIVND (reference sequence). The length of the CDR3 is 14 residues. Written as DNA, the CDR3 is TGTGCCAGTAGATCTAGTCCGGGACAGGGAACCCAGTACTTC. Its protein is CASRSSPGQGTQYF.

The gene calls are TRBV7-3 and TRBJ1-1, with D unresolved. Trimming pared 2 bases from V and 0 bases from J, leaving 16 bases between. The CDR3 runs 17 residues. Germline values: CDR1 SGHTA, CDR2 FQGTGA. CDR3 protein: CASSLSRSSLMNTEAFF. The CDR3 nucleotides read TGTGCCAGCAGCTTATCCAGGTCCTCTCTTATGAACACTGAAGCTTTCTTT.

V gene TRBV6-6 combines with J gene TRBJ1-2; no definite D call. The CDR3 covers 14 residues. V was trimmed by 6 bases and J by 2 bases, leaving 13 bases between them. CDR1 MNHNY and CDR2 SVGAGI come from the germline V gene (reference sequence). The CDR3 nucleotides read TGTGCCAGCAGCCGACGGACGGGAAACTATGGCTACACCTTC. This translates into CASSRRTGNYGYTF.

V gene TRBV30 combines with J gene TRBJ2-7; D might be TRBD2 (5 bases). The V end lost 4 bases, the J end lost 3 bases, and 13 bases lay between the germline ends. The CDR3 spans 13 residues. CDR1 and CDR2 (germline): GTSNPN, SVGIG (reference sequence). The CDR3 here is CAWKPDGNYEQYF. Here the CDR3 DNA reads TGTGCCTGGAAACCCGACGGGAACTACGAGCAGTACTTC.

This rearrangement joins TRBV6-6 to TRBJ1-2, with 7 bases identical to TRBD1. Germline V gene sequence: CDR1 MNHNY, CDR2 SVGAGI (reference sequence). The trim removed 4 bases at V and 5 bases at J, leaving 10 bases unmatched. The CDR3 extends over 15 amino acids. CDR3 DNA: TGTGCCAGCAGTTTACCCCGGGACAGACTTTATGGCTACACCTTC. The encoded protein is CASSLPRDRLYGYTF.

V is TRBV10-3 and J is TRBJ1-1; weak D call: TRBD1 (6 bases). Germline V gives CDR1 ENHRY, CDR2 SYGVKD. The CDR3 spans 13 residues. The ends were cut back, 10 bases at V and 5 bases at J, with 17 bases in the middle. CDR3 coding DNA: TGTGCCACCACGGGGGGGCTTGGGACTGAAGCTTTCTTT. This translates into CATTGGLGTEAFF.

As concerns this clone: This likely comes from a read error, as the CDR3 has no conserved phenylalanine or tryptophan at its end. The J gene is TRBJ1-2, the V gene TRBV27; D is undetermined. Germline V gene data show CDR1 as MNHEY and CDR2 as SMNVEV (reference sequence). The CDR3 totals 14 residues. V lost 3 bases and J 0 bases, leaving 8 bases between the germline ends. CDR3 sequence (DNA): TGTGCCAGCAGTTTCACGGATCCTAACTATGGCTACACCTCC. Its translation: CASSFTDPNYGYTS.

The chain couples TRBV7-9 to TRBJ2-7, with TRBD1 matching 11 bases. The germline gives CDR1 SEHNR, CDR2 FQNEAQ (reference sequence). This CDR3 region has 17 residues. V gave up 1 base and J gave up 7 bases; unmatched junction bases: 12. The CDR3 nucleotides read TGTGCCAGCAGCTTAGATCCGGTTGGCGGGACAGGGGGAGAGCAGTACTTC. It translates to CASSLDPVGGTGGEQYF.

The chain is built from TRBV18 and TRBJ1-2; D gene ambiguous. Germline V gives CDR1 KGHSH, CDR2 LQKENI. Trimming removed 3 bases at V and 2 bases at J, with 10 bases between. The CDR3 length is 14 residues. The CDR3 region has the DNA TGTGCCAGCTCACCTTCTCTCTCGAACTATGGCTACACCTTC. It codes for CASSPSLSNYGYTF.

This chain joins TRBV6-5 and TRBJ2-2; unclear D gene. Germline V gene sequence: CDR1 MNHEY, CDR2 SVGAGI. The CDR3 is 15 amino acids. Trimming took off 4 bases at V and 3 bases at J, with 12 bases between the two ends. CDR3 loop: CASSSPRAYTGELFF. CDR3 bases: TGTGCCAGCAGTTCCCCTCGAGCGTACACCGGGGAGCTGTTTTTT.

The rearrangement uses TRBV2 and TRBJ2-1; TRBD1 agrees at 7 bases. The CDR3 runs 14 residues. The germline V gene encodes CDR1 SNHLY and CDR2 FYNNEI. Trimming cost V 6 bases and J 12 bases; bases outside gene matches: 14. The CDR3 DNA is TGTGCCAGCAGCGCCGGGACAGACGGATTCGTGCAGTTCTTC. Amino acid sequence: CASSAGTDGFVQFF. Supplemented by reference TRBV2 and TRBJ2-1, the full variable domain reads EPEVTQTPSHQVTQMGQEVILRCVPISNHLYFYWYRQILGQKVEFLVSFYNNEISEKSEIFDDQFSVERPDGSNFTLKIRSTKLEDSAMYFCASSAGTDGFVQFFGPGTRLTVL.

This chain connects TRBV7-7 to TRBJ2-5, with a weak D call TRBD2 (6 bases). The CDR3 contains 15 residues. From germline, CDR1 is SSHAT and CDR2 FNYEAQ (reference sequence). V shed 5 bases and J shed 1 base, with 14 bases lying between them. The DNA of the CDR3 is TGTGCCAGCAGCGTTAGCGGACTAACCCAAGAGACCCAGTACTTC. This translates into CASSVSGLTQETQYF.

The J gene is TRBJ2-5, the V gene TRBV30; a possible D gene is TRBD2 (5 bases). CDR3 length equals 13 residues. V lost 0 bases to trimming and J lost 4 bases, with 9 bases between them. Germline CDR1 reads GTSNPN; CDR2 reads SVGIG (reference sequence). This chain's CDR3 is CAWSVHEGETQYF. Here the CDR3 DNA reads TGTGCCTGGAGTGTACACGAGGGAGAGACCCAGTACTTC.

The CDR3 DNA sequence: TGTGCCAGCCCCACCCCGCGGAGGGAGGGTTTCGACATCTACGAGCAGTACTTC. Translation gives CASPTPRREGFDIYEQYF. The J gene is TRBJ2-7, the V gene TRBV19; the match to TRBD2 covers 7 bases. Germline V lookup: CDR1 LNHDA, CDR2 SQIVND (reference sequence). V lost 9 bases and J lost 3; bases outside the gene matches: 23. This CDR3 comprises 18 residues.

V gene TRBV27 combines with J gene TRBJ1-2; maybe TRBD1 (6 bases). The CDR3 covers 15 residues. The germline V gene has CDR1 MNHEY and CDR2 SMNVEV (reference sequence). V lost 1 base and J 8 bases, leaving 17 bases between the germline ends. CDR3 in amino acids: CASSLYHRDSRGYTF. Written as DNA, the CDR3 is TGTGCCAGCAGTTTATACCACAGGGATTCGAGGGGCTACACCTTC.